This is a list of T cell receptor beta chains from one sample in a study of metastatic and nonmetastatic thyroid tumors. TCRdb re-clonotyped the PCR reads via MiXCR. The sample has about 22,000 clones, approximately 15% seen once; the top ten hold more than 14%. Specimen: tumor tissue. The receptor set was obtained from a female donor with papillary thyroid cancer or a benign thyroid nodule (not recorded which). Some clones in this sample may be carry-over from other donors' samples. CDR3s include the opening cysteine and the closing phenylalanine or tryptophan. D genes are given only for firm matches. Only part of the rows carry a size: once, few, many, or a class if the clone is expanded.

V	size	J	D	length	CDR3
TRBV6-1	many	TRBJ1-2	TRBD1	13	CASNRDRAYGYTF
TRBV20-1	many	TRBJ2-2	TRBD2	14	CSARDLREVGELFF
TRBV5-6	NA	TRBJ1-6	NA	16	CASSLAPGRQNSPLHF
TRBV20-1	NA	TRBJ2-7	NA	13	CSASTGTLYEHYF
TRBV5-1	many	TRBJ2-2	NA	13	CASSLGPGGELFF
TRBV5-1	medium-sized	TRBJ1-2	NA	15	CASSSGGASNYGYTF
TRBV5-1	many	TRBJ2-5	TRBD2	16	CASSLDLAGIQETQYF
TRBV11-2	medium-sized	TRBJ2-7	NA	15	CASSFGTGPIYEQYF
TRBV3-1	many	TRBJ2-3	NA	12	CASSQADITQYF
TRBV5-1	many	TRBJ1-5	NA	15	CASSLGPTANQPQHF
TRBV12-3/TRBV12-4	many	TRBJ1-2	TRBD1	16	CASSWGPGTGGYGYTF
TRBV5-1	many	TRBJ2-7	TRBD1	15	CASSLAGTGEEEQYF
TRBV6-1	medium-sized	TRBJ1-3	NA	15	CASSLQGIGGNTIYF
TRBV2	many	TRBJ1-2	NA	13	CASSERGYDGYTF
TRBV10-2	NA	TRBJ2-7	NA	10	CASSGYEQYF
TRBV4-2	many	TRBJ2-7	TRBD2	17	CASSQDRGSGSWDEQYF